These 20 T cell receptor beta chains came from one sample sequenced in a study of blood T cells in healthy people across ages. Sample-barcoded 5' priming and a J-beta primer mix drove a second PCR of 7 to 11 cycles. Each CDR3 protein is one row after TCRdb ran MiXCR on the 5' RACE reads. In the table there are some 1.5 million distinct CDR3 sequences, about 45% of which are singletons. The sequenced sample consisted of blood. The receptors stem from a woman aged 18-30 years in good health.

The V gene is TRBV4-1, the J gene TRBJ1-3; D not certain. The CDR3 length is 14 residues. Germline V gives CDR1 MGHRA, CDR2 YSYEKL. Trimming pared 1 base from V and 4 bases from J, leaving 8 bases between. DNA for the CDR3: TGCGCCAGCAGCCAAGTAGTGGGAGGAAACACCATATATTTT. Its protein product is CASSQVVGGNTIYF.

This sequence joins TRBV29-1 and TRBJ2-1, with 9 bases matching TRBD2. Germline CDR1 SQVTM, CDR2 ANQGSEA. CDR3 size: 14 residues. Trimming removed 6 bases from V and 4 bases from J; junction bases left unmatched: 7. CDR3 in amino acids: CSVDSGGPYNEQFF. CDR3 DNA sequence: TGCAGCGTAGATAGCGGGGGCCCTTACAATGAGCAGTTCTTC.

This clonotype was recorded a few times. The V gene is TRBV6-2 or TRBV6-3, the J gene TRBJ1-1; TRBD1 agrees at 8 bases. The ends lost 7 bases at V and 5 bases at J; junction bases unmatched: 15. Germline V lookup: CDR1 MNHEY, CDR2 SVGEGT. CDR3 length: 16 residues. The CDR3 is CASNRGQAKGETEAFF. CDR3 sequence (DNA): TGTGCCAGCAATAGGGGACAGGCCAAGGGTGAGACTGAAGCTTTCTTT.

This clonotype turned up a few times. V gene TRBV20-1 combines with J gene TRBJ1-2; 10 bases match TRBD1. Germline V gene data show CDR1 as DFQATT and CDR2 as SNEGSKA (reference sequence). Trimming cost V 5 bases and J 1 base; bases outside gene matches: 10. There are 16 residues in the CDR3. CDR3 bases: TGCAGTGCTGTAATGACAGGGGGCTTTTTTAACTATGGCTACACCTTC. Protein: CSAVMTGGFFNYGYTF.

The V and J genes are TRBV4-2 and TRBJ2-1; D possibly corresponds to TRBD1 (6 bases). The V and J ends lost 4 bases and 10 bases respectively, with 23 bases between them. Germline V CDR1 and CDR2: LGHNA, YNFKEQ. CDR3 size: 16 residues. CDR3 region: CASSPRPSDLTGEQFF. CDR3 sequence (DNA): TGTGCCAGCAGCCCTCGGCCTTCGGATCTTACAGGGGAGCAGTTCTTC.

This chain links TRBV4-3 with TRBJ2-3; possibly TRBD1 or TRBD2 for D (5 bases each). In germline, CDR1 is LGHNA, CDR2 YSLEER. Trimming removed 2 bases from V and 2 bases from J, with 17 bases in between. The CDR3 is 17 amino acids. CDR3 bases: TGCGCCAGCAGCCAACATTTGATTGGGGGACCCACAGATACGCAGTATTTT. Translated, it gives CASSQHLIGGPTDTQYF.

The chain carries TRBV5-1 and TRBJ2-1; no clear D. Germline lookup yields CDR1 SGHRS and CDR2 YFSETQ. The V end lost 4 bases, the J end lost 10 bases, and 9 bases lay between the germline ends. The CDR3 consists of 11 residues. CDR3 nucleotides: TGCGCCAGCAGCATCTCACAAGAGCAGTTCTTC. It yields the protein CASSISQEQFF.

The gene calls are TRBV29-1 and TRBJ2-7; possible D gene TRBD1, 5 bases. Between the trimmed V and J ends, which lost 3 bases and 6 bases, there was a span of 12 bases. Germline V gene sequence: CDR1 SQVTM, CDR2 ANQGSEA. There are 12 residues in the CDR3. CDR3 nucleotides: TGCAGCGTTGAGCACAGGCGAAGCGAGCAGTACTTC. The encoded protein is CSVEHRRSEQYF.

The chain employs TRBV20-1 and TRBJ1-3; possible D gene TRBD1, 5 bases. CDR1 is DFQATT, CDR2 SNEGSKA, per germline (reference sequence). This CDR3 comprises 15 residues. Trimming removed 1 base from V and 2 bases from J, with 12 bases in between. The CDR3 DNA sequence: TGCAGTGCTAGAGTGGGGGGGGATGCTGGAAACACCATATATTTT. This translates into CSARVGGDAGNTIYF.

This sequence joins TRBV7-2 and TRBJ2-5; D is undetermined. The closer fit of TRBJ2-7 to the DNA end suggests the J call may be wrong. Per germline, CDR1 SGHTA and CDR2 FQGNSA. CDR3 length equals 15 residues. The chain's CDR3 is CASSLVLDGEYEQYF. The CDR3 DNA sequence: TGTGCCAGCAGCTTAGTGCTAGACGGAGAGTACGAGCAGTACTTC.

This clonotype has more than one count but fewer than ten. The V call is TRBV6-1, the J call TRBJ1-4; 8 nucleotides agree with TRBD1. Germline V gene lookup returns CDR1 MNHNS and CDR2 SASEGT. The CDR3 totals 17 residues. V shed 0 bases and J 7 bases; nucleotides not matched to a gene: 10. The CDR3 here is CASSEAPPGQGGEKLFF. The CDR3 DNA reads as TGTGCCAGCAGTGAAGCCCCCCCCGGACAGGGCGGTGAAAAACTGTTTTTT.

CDR3 DNA sequence: TGTGCCAGCAGCTCCAACCCAGTAGATACGCAGTATTTT. Translating gives CASSSNPVDTQYF. V is TRBV7-3 and J is TRBJ2-3; D gene ambiguous. The CDR3 covers 13 residues. V gave up 4 bases and J gave up 5 bases, with 10 bases separating them. Germline-derived CDR1 and CDR2 are SGHTA and FQGTGA.

V gene TRBV4-1 combines with J gene TRBJ2-7; D possibly matches TRBD1 or TRBD2 (6 bases each). V dropped 0 bases and J dropped 5 bases, with 17 bases sitting between them. The CDR3 spans 16 residues. Germline V gives CDR1 MGHRA, CDR2 YSYEKL. The CDR3 sequence: CASSQDWGALFHEQYF. DNA of the CDR3: TGCGCCAGCAGCCAAGACTGGGGGGCGCTATTCCACGAGCAGTACTTC.

The rearrangement joins TRBV20-1 to TRBJ1-2; no definite D call. Trimming stripped 1 base from V and 3 bases from J, with 12 bases between. The CDR3 length is 14 residues. Germline assignment: CDR1 DFQATT and CDR2 SNEGSKA (reference sequence). The CDR3 spells CSARGKQNYYGYTF. In DNA form, the CDR3 reads TGCAGTGCTAGAGGGAAACAGAATTACTATGGCTACACCTTC.

This rearrangement joins TRBV28 to TRBJ1-1, with D perhaps matching TRBD1 (5 bases). Germline V gene lookup returns CDR1 MDHEN and CDR2 SYDVKM. The CDR3 consists of 16 residues. V lost 7 bases, J lost 2 bases, and 20 bases lay in between. This chain's CDR3 is CASTTTGHNFNTEAFF. The CDR3 DNA reads as TGTGCCAGCACTACCACCGGACACAACTTTAACACTGAAGCTTTCTTT.

The chain joins TRBV9 to TRBJ2-1; D perhaps matches TRBD1 (5 bases). The CDR3 length is 17 residues. Trimming took off 0 bases at V and 0 bases at J, with 13 bases between the two ends. Germline values: CDR1 SGDLS, CDR2 YYNGEE. The CDR3: CASSVVGAFSSYNEQFF. CDR3 DNA: TGTGCCAGCAGCGTAGTAGGGGCTTTTAGCTCCTACAATGAGCAGTTCTTC.

V usage is TRBV30 and J usage is TRBJ2-3, with TRBD2 as a possible D gene (6 bases). Germline V lookup: CDR1 GTSNPN, CDR2 SVGIG (reference sequence). The CDR3 totals 15 residues. V was shortened by 1 base and J by 0 bases, with 11 bases between the two germline ends. CDR3 nucleotide sequence: TGTGCCTGGAGTGGTAGCGGATCTAGCACAGATACGCAGTATTTT. Its protein product is CAWSGSGSSTDTQYF.

The table lists this clonotype with a few counts. This rearrangement joins TRBV20-1 to TRBJ2-1; 11 nucleotides match TRBD2. The CDR3 loop spans 16 amino acids. Germline values: CDR1 DFQATT, CDR2 SNEGSKA (reference sequence). Losses at the gene ends were 0 bases for V and 7 bases for J; bases not matched to a gene: 8. CDR3 residues: CSAREGTSGGQNEQFF. CDR3 nucleotides: TGCAGTGCTAGAGAGGGTACTAGCGGGGGTCAAAATGAGCAGTTCTTC.

This sequence joins TRBV29-1 and TRBJ2-1; the D gene is possibly TRBD1 (5 bases). The CDR3 is 14 residues long. V was cut by 4 bases and J by 2 bases, with 12 bases left in between. Germline assignment: CDR1 SQVTM and CDR2 ANQGSEA. The CDR3 region is CSVGTVTAYNEQFF. The CDR3 DNA reads TGCAGCGTTGGAACCGTGACAGCCTACAATGAGCAGTTCTTC.

This clonotype was detected many times. This chain links TRBV7-2 with TRBJ2-7; 9 bases are shared with TRBD1. The junction had 9 bases not matched to a gene; V was cut back by 5 bases and J by 7 bases. CDR3 length: 14 amino acids. Germline assignment: CDR1 SGHTA and CDR2 FQGNSA. For the CDR3, the DNA is TGTGCCAGCAGCCTTGGACAGGGGTACAATGAGCAGTACTTC. Protein: CASSLGQGYNEQYF.